This passage covers 29 T cell receptor beta chains from one sample sequenced in a study of blood T cell repertoires in COVID-19 (dated by TCRdb to 2020 to 2021). The library was obtained by the immunoSEQ multiplex PCR assay. What TCRdb holds here is the immuneACCESS table cut down to in-frame rearrangements. Part of the clones is not present; checked against another copy, under half of the missing clones reflect an unresolved V gene, and the others are unexplained. The table for this sample lists about 78,000 clones; roughly nine tenths of them were counted only once. The top ten clonotypes cover 1.9% of the sample. Material for sequencing was peripheral blood. The origin of the receptors is a woman aged 55-70 years with acute or convalescent COVID-19.

This sequence joins TRBV29-1 and TRBJ1-1, with 7 nucleotides matching TRBD1. V dropped 7 bases and J dropped 1; count of bases not matched to a gene: 6. The germline CDR1 and CDR2 sequences are SQVTM and ANQGSEA. The CDR3 is made up of 13 amino acids. CDR3 bases: TGCAGCGCCGGACGGACAGGGAACACTGAAGCTTTCTTT. It is translated as CSAGRTGNTEAFF.

V usage is TRBV28 and J usage is TRBJ2-1, with a possible D match to TRBD1 (6 bases). The germline V gene has CDR1 MDHEN and CDR2 SYDVKM. This CDR3 is 12 amino acids long. V lost 11 bases and J lost 3, with 11 bases in between. The CDR3 DNA reads TGTGCCGGGGGCCCCCTCTACAATGAGCAGTTCTTC. Protein: CAGGPLYNEQFF.

CDR3 protein: CASSLGMGTVYGYTF. CDR3 bases: TGTGCCAGCAGCTTAGGAATGGGGACAGTCTATGGCTACACCTTC. V is TRBV7-9 and J is TRBJ1-2; 7 bases agree with TRBD1. The germline V gene encodes CDR1 SEHNR and CDR2 FQNEAQ (reference sequence). The V gene end was trimmed by 1 base and the J gene end by 4 bases; junction bases not matched to a gene: 6. The CDR3 runs 15 residues.

CDR3 sequence reads: CASRSQDPYGYTF. The CDR3 DNA sequence: TGTGCCAGCAGATCACAGGACCCCTATGGCTACACCTTC. The chain is built from TRBV6-5 and TRBJ1-2, with D possibly being TRBD1 (5 bases). The CDR3 is 13 residues long. V lost 6 bases, J lost 4 bases, and 12 bases lay in between. The V gene's germline CDR1 is MNHEY and CDR2 SVGAGI.

This chain connects TRBV27 to TRBJ1-5; weak D call: TRBD1 (6 bases). This CDR3 comprises 16 residues. Germline CDR1 reads MNHEY; CDR2 reads SMNVEV (reference sequence). The germline V and J ends were trimmed by 9 bases and 4 bases, with 22 bases remaining between them. CDR3 in amino acids: CASRMGAGGSNQPQHF. CDR3 DNA sequence: TGTGCCAGTAGGATGGGGGCGGGTGGTTCGAATCAGCCCCAGCATTTT.

This chain links TRBV28 with TRBJ1-6; a weak D match, TRBD1 (6 bases). This CDR3 contains 15 residues. The V end was cut by 5 bases, the J end by 7 bases, with 15 bases between. CDR1 is MDHEN, CDR2 SYDVKM, per germline. CDR3 nucleotide sequence: TGTGCCAGCAGTCTTCCGACAGGTGCGAATTCACCCCTCCACTTT. It yields the protein CASSLPTGANSPLHF.

V and J are TRBV25-1 and TRBJ1-1; no definite D call. The germline gives CDR1 MGHDK, CDR2 SYGVNS. The CDR3 loop spans 14 amino acids. V dropped 2 bases and J dropped 4 bases, with 11 bases sitting between them. The CDR3 DNA reads as TGTGCCAGCAGTGAAGTGGGAGGGTCCACTGAAGCTTTCTTT. It translates to CASSEVGGSTEAFF.

This chain links TRBV14 with TRBJ1-4, with D maybe TRBD1 (5 bases). Germline V gene lookup returns CDR1 SGHDN and CDR2 FVKESK. The CDR3 consists of 12 residues. V shed 1 base and J shed 11 bases, with 8 bases lying between them. Here the CDR3 DNA reads TGTGCCAGCAGCCAAGCGGGGGGGAAACTGTTTTTT. Its protein is CASSQAGGKLFF.

CDR3 amino acids: CASSLTVRQADNGYTF. The CDR3 region has the DNA TGTGCCAGCAGCCTTACCGTTAGACAGGCTGATAATGGCTACACCTTC. This chain uses TRBV7-2 with TRBJ1-2; D is possibly TRBD1 (6 bases). V gave up 5 bases and J gave up 6 bases, with 22 bases separating them. CDR3 length: 16 residues. Per germline, CDR1 SGHTA and CDR2 FQGNSA.

This chain joins TRBV7-2 and TRBJ1-6, with TRBD1 as a possible D gene (6 bases). CDR1 and CDR2 (germline): SGHTA, FQGNSA. This CDR3 region has 13 residues. Deletions cut 5 bases from V and 8 bases from J, with 10 bases between. CDR3 DNA sequence: TGTGCCAGCAGCCAGGACAGAGATTCACCCCTCCACTTT. Amino acids: CASSQDRDSPLHF.

This chain joins TRBV25-1 and TRBJ2-2, with a tentative D call TRBD1 (6 bases). V lost 7 bases and J lost 5, with 11 bases in between. The CDR3 is 13 residues long. The germline V gene encodes CDR1 MGHDK and CDR2 SYGVNS. The CDR3 DNA sequence: TGTGCCAGCAACCCAACAGGGACCGGGGAGCTGTTTTTT. This encodes CASNPTGTGELFF.

This clone turned up a few times. V and J are TRBV5-4 and TRBJ1-3, with D possibly TRBD1 on 6 matching bases. Trimming pared 0 bases from V and 4 bases from J, leaving 11 bases between. There are 15 residues in the CDR3. Germline V gene data show CDR1 as SGHNT and CDR2 as YYREEE (reference sequence). The CDR3, as DNA: TGTGCCAGCAGCTTGGTGGGGGGGCCCGGAAACACCATATATTTT. The encoded protein is CASSLVGGPGNTIYF.

Written as DNA, the CDR3 is TGCGCCAGCAGCTCCCGGGATTTTAGACTGAGAGATGGGGCCAAAAACATTCAGTACTTC. This gives the protein CASSSRDFRLRDGAKNIQYF. The chain has TRBV4-1 and TRBJ2-4; TRBD2 is a possible D gene (5 bases). Trimming stripped 5 bases from V and 1 base from J, with 27 bases between. The CDR3 consists of 20 residues. CDR1 MGHRA and CDR2 YSYEKL come from the germline V gene.

The chain is built from TRBV30 and TRBJ2-1; 8 nucleotides line up with TRBD1. The CDR3 length is 17 residues. Germline lookup yields CDR1 GTSNPN and CDR2 SVGIG (reference sequence). V was pared by 5 bases and J by 7 bases, with 19 bases of the junction left unmatched. The CDR3 region is CAWRKGIGRGPKNEQFF. Here the CDR3 DNA reads TGTGCCTGGCGGAAGGGGATTGGCAGGGGGCCCAAAAATGAGCAGTTCTTC. The whole variable domain, filled in from reference TRBV30 and TRBJ2-1, reads SQTIHQWPATLVQPVGSPLSLECTVEGTSNPNLYWYRQAAGRGLQLLFYSVGIGQISSEVPQNLSASRPQDRQFILSSKKLLLSDSGFYLCAWRKGIGRGPKNEQFFGPGTRLTVL.

The V gene is TRBV6-5, the J gene TRBJ2-1, with 10 positions matching TRBD1. J lost 7 bases, V lost 7 bases, and 7 bases had no gene match. CDR1 and CDR2 from the germline V gene are MNHEY and SVGAGI. This CDR3 is 14 amino acids long. The CDR3 DNA reads as TGTGCCAGCACTCGGGGGACAGGGGAAAATGAGCAGTTCTTC. It encodes CASTRGTGENEQFF.

The rearrangement uses TRBV5-1 and TRBJ2-5; D gene unclear. CDR3 length equals 15 residues. The V gene lost 0 bases and the J gene lost 2 bases, with 11 bases spanning the gap. Germline CDR1 reads SGHRS; CDR2 reads YFSETQ. CDR3 sequence reads: CASSLGGSSQETQYF. CDR3 nucleotide sequence: TGCGCCAGCAGCTTGGGTGGCTCCTCACAAGAGACCCAGTACTTC.

CDR3 in DNA: TGTGCCAGCGTAGACCGCCGAGGGGAGACCCAGTACTTC. It is translated as CASVDRRGETQYF. The genes are TRBV3-1 (or the pseudogene TRBV3-2) and TRBJ2-5; a possible D gene is TRBD2 (5 bases). The CDR3 is 13 residues long. Trimming shortened V by 8 bases and J by 5 bases, and 15 bases separated the two germline ends. CDR1 is LGHDT and CDR2 is YNNKEL in the germline V gene (reference sequence).

This sequence joins TRBV19 and TRBJ2-3; 7 nucleotides line up with TRBD2. V was clipped by 6 bases and J by 3 bases; unmatched bases: 18. CDR1 LNHDA and CDR2 SQIVND come from the germline V gene (reference sequence). CDR3 length: 18 residues. The CDR3 loop is CASSLDAGAPGATDTQYF. CDR3 nucleotides: TGTGCCAGTAGCTTAGACGCGGGAGCCCCCGGGGCGACAGATACGCAGTATTTT.

The chain is built from TRBV24-1 and TRBJ2-1; 8 nucleotides match TRBD1. CDR1 and CDR2 (germline): KGHDR, SFDVKD. This CDR3 spans 15 amino acids. Trimming took 3 bases from V and 15 from J; bases not matched to a gene: 15. CDR3 sequence reads: CATSDPGQAEPGLFF. DNA for the CDR3: TGTGCCACCAGTGATCCGGGACAGGCAGAACCTGGGTTGTTCTTC.

The chain couples TRBV5-5 to TRBJ1-3, with D unresolved. V was trimmed by 4 bases and J by 3 bases, leaving 8 bases between them. Germline V gives CDR1 SGHKS, CDR2 YYEKEE (reference sequence). The CDR3 sequence is 13 residues long. The CDR3 DNA reads as TGTGCCAGCAGCACAGAGGGTGGAAACACCATATATTTT. Its protein is CASSTEGGNTIYF.

This rearrangement joins TRBV30 to TRBJ1-2; D perhaps matches TRBD1 (6 bases). The ends were cut back, 0 bases at V and 8 bases at J, with 13 bases in the middle. CDR1 is GTSNPN and CDR2 is SVGIG in the germline V gene (reference sequence). The CDR3 totals 13 residues. The CDR3: CAWSVRGARGYTF. The DNA for the CDR3 is TGTGCCTGGAGTGTACGGGGGGCGCGGGGCTACACCTTC.

The genes are TRBV5-1 and TRBJ2-7, with 7 bases that match TRBD2. V gave up 5 bases and J gave up 9 bases; unmatched junction bases: 17. The CDR3 is 15 residues long. Germline CDR1 and CDR2: SGHRS and YFSETQ. The CDR3 nucleotides read TGCGCCAGCAGTCCCGGGGAGGGGAGCCTTTTGGGGCAGTACTTC. This translates into CASSPGEGSLLGQYF.

The genes are TRBV7-2 and TRBJ1-2; D gene uncertain. This CDR3 spans 13 amino acids. Trimming shortened V by 5 bases and J by 4 bases, and 11 bases separated the two germline ends. Germline V lookup: CDR1 SGHTA, CDR2 FQGNSA. CDR3 sequence (DNA): TGTGCCAGCAGCACGGGTGCCCTCTATGGCTACACCTTC. Its protein product is CASSTGALYGYTF.

CDR3 protein: CASSLDRGGEKLFF. In nucleotides, the CDR3 is TGCGCCAGCAGCCTTGACAGGGGTGGGGAAAAACTGTTTTTT. The rearrangement links TRBV5-1 to TRBJ1-4, with TRBD1 identical over 8 bases. Germline CDR1 SGHRS, CDR2 YFSETQ. V lost 4 bases, J lost 8 bases, and 7 bases stayed unmatched. The CDR3 loop spans 14 amino acids.

CDR3 amino acids: CASSLSMNTEAFF. CDR3 coding DNA: TGTGCCAGCAGCTTGAGCATGAACACTGAAGCTTTCTTT. V gene TRBV5-4 combines with J gene TRBJ1-1, with no clear D. Per germline, CDR1 SGHNT and CDR2 YYREEE (reference sequence). V lost 1 base, J lost 0 bases, and 4 bases lay in between. CDR3 length equals 13 residues.

The chain joins TRBV5-1 to TRBJ2-7, with 8 bases lining up with TRBD1. V lost 4 bases, J lost 4 bases, and 10 bases stayed unmatched. The CDR3 totals 15 residues. CDR1 is SGHRS, CDR2 YFSETQ, per germline. The CDR3 DNA sequence: TGCGCCAGCAGCGCGGGTGGTACAGGGGGTTACGAGCAGTACTTC. Protein product: CASSAGGTGGYEQYF.

The genes are TRBV6-5 and TRBJ2-7; TRBD2 matches at 10 bases. CDR1 is MNHEY and CDR2 is SVGAGI in the germline V gene. V was pared by 7 bases and J by 3 bases, with 9 bases of the junction left unmatched. This CDR3 has 15 residues. Here the CDR3 DNA reads TGTGCCAGCATCCGCTATGTAGCGGGGGGCTACGAGCAGTACTTC. This codes for CASIRYVAGGYEQYF.

The rearrangement joins TRBV5-1 to TRBJ2-7; 8 bases line up with TRBD1. Trimming removed 4 bases from V and 4 bases from J; junction bases left unmatched: 4. This CDR3 spans 13 amino acids. Per the germline V gene, CDR1 is SGHRS and CDR2 is YFSETQ. CDR3 in DNA: TGCGCCAGCAGCATACAGGGGGATTACGAGCAGTACTTC. Translated: CASSIQGDYEQYF.

The chain combines TRBV27 with TRBJ2-7; 7 bases are a match to TRBD1. This CDR3 contains 14 residues. Trimming at V came to 6 bases and at J to 1 base, leaving 6 bases not matched to a gene. The germline gives CDR1 MNHEY, CDR2 SMNVEV (reference sequence). The CDR3 nucleotides are TGTGCCAGCAGAGCTTTGGGACAGTCCTACGAGCAGTACTTC. It translates to CASRALGQSYEQYF.